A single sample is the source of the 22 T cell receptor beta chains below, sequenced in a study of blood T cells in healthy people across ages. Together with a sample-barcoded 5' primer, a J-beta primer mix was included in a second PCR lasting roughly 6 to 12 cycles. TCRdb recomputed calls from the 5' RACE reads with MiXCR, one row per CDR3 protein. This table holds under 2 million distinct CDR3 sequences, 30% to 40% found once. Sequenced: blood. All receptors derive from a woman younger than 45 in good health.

The CDR3 region is CASSQDRSGVYGYTF. DNA for the CDR3: TGCGCCAGCAGCCAAGATAGGTCAGGGGTGTATGGCTACACCTTC. This chain links TRBV4-1 with TRBJ1-2; perhaps TRBD1 as D (6 bases). The CDR3 runs 15 residues. Germline CDR1 is MGHRA and CDR2 is YSYEKL. The V end was cut by 0 bases, the J end by 5 bases, with 13 bases between.

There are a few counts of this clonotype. DNA for the CDR3: TGTGCCAGCAGCGTGGAGGGCCAGATTGGGCAGTATTTT. As protein: CASSVEGQIGQYF. V is TRBV9 and J is TRBJ2-3; D might be TRBD2 (6 bases). V shed 2 bases and J shed 11 bases, with 15 bases lying between them. Germline V gene lookup returns CDR1 SGDLS and CDR2 YYNGEE. This CDR3 spans 13 amino acids.

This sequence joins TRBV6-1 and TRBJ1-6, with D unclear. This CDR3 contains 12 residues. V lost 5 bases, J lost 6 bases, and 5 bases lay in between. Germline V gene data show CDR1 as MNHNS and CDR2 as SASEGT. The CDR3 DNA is TGTGCCAGCAGTACTCCTAATTCACCCCTCCACTTT. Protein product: CASSTPNSPLHF.

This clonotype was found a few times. CDR3 loop: CAISEGLAGTNEQFF. CDR3 nucleotides: TGTGCCATCAGTGAAGGTCTAGCGGGGACTAATGAGCAGTTCTTC. V gene TRBV10-3 combines with J gene TRBJ2-1, with TRBD2 matching 9 bases. This CDR3 spans 15 amino acids. V dropped 3 bases and J dropped 7; count of bases not matched to a gene: 7. From germline, CDR1 is ENHRY and CDR2 SYGVKD.

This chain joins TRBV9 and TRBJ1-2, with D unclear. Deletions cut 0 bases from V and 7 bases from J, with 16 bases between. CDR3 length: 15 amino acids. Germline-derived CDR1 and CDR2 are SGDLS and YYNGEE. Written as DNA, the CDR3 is TGTGCCAGCAGCGTAGTCCCCCAACCCGAGTTTGGCTACACCTTC. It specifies CASSVVPQPEFGYTF.

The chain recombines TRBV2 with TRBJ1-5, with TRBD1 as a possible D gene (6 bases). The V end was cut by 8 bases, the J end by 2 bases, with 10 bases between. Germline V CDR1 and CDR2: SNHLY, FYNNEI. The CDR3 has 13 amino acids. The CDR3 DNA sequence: TGTGCCAGCCAGAGGGGGGGCAATCAGCCCCAGCATTTT. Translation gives CASQRGGNQPQHF. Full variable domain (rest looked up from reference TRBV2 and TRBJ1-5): EPEVTQTPSHQVTQMGQEVILRCVPISNHLYFYWYRQILGQKVEFLVSFYNNEISEKSEIFDDQFSVERPDGSNFTLKIRSTKLEDSAMYFCASQRGGNQPQHFGDGTRLSIL.

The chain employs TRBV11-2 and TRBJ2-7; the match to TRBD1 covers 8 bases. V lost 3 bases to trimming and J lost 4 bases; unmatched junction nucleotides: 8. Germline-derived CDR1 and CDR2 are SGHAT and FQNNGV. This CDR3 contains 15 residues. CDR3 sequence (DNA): TGTGCCAGCAGCTTTTTTCAGGGGGCTCGGTACGAGCAGTACTTC. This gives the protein CASSFFQGARYEQYF.

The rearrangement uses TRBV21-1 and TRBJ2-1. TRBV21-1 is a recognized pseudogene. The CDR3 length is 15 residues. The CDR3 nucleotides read TGTGCCAGCATCGGAACTAGGGGCTCCCACAATGAGCAGTTCTTC. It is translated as CASIGTRGSHNEQFF.

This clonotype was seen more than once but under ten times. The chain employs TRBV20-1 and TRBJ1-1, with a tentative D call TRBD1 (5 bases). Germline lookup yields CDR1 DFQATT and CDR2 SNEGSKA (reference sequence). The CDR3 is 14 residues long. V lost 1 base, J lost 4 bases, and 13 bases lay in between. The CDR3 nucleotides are TGCAGTGCTAGAGCCGGGACGGCTATCACTGAAGCTTTCTTT. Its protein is CSARAGTAITEAFF.

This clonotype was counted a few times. CDR3 DNA sequence: TGTGCCAGCATTCGAACCCCCGGAGGCAATTCACCCCTCCACTTT. This gives the protein CASIRTPGGNSPLHF. This chain joins TRBV6-1 and TRBJ1-6; D call uncertain. The CDR3 extends over 15 amino acids. V gave up 7 bases and J gave up 7 bases, with 17 bases separating them. Germline loops: CDR1 MNHNS, CDR2 SASEGT.

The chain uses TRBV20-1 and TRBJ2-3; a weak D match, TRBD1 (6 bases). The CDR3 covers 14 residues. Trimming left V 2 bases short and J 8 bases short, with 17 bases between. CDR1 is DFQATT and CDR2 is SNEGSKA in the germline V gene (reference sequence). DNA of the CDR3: TGCAGTGCTAGAATACAGGGCCGGGTAGGTACGCAGTATTTT. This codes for CSARIQGRVGTQYF.

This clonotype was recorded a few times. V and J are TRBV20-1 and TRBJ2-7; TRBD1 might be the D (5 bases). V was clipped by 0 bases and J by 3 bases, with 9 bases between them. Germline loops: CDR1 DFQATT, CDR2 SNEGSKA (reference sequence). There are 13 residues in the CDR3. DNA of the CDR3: TGCAGTGCTAGAGAGGACAAGAACTACGAGCAGTACTTC. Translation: CSAREDKNYEQYF.

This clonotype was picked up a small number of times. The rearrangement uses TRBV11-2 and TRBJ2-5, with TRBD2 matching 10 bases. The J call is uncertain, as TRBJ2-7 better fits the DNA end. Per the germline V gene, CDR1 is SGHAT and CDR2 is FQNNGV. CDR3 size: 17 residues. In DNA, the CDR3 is TGTGCCAGCAGCTTACTTACCTTAGCGGGGGGAGGAATCGAGCAGTACTTC. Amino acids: CASSLLTLAGGGIEQYF.

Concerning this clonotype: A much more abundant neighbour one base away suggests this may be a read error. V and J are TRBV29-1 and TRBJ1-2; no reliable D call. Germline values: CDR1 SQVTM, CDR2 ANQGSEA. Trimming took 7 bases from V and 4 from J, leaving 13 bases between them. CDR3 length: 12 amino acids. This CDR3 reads CSADYGGYGYTF. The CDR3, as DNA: TGCAGCGCCGACTATGGTGGCTATGGCTACACCTTC.

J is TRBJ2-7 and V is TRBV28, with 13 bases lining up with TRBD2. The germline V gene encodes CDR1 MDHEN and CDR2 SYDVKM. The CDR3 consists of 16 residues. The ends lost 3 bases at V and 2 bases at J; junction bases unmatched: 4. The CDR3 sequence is CASSLELAGGAYEQYF. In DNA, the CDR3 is TGTGCCAGCAGTTTGGAACTAGCGGGGGGGGCCTACGAGCAGTACTTC.

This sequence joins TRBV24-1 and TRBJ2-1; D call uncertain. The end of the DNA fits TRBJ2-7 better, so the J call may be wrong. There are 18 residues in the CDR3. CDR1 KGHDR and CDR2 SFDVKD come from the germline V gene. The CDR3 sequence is CATSDSRVQTSSYNEQYF. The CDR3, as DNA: TGTGCCACCAGTGATTCAAGAGTACAGACCAGCTCCTACAATGAGCAGTACTTC.

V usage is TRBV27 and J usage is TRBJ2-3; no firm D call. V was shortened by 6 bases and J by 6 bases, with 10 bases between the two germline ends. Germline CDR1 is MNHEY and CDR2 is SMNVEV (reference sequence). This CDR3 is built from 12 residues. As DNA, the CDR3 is TGTGCCAGCAGCCACAGAGGCGATACGCAGTATTTT. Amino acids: CASSHRGDTQYF.

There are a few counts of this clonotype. The CDR3 loop reads CASSGGWESYEQYF. Here the CDR3 DNA reads TGTGCCAGCAGTGGCGGGTGGGAGTCCTACGAGCAGTACTTC. The chain employs TRBV9 and TRBJ2-7; D may be TRBD2 (5 bases). V lost 5 bases and J lost 1, with 13 bases in between. CDR3 size: 14 residues. Germline CDR1 reads SGDLS; CDR2 reads YYNGEE.

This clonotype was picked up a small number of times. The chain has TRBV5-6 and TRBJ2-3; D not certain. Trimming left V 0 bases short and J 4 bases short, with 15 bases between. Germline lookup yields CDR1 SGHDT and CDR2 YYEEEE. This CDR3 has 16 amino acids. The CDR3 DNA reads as TGTGCCAGCAGCTTGGTTAGTCCGAAGAAGTCAGATACGCAGTATTTT. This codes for CASSLVSPKKSDTQYF.

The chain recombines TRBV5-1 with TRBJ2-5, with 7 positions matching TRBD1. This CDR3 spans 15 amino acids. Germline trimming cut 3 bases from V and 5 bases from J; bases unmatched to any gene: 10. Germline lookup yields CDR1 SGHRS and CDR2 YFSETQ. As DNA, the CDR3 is TGCGCCAGCAGCTCGACAGGGAGCGGTTTGGAGACCCAGTACTTC. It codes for CASSSTGSGLETQYF. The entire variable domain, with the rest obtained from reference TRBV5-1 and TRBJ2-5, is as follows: KAGVTQTPRYLIKTRGQQVTLSCSPISGHRSVSWYQQTPGQGLQFLFEYFSETQRNKGNFPGRFSGRQFSNSRSEMNVSTLELGDSALYLCASSSTGSGLETQYFGPGTRLLVL.

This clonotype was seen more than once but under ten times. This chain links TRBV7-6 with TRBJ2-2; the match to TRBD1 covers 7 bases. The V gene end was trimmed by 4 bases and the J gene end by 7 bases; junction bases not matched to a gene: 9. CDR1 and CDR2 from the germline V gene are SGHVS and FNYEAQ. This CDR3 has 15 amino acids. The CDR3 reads CASSSEGATSGELFF. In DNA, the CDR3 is TGTGCCAGCAGCTCAGAGGGGGCGACGAGCGGGGAGCTGTTTTTT.

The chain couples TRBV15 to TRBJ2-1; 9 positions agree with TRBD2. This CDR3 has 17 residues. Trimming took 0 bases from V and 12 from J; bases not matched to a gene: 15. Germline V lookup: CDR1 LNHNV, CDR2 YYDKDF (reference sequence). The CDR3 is CATSRDRPGGPAGGQFF. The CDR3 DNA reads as TGTGCCACCAGCAGAGATCGCCCGGGGGGTCCAGCGGGAGGGCAGTTCTTC.